Each of the 4 T cell receptor beta chains below was sequenced from the same sample in a study of T cell responses to AZD1222 COVID-19 vaccine. Profiled with immunoSEQ multiplex PCR; TCRdb holds only in-frame clones, not every one. The sample lists about 120,000 clones, about 90% occurring once. The material sequenced was peripheral blood, taken on day 0 of AZD1222 vaccination. These receptors all stem from an adult in good health.

DNA of the CDR3: TGTGCCAGCAGTCCCACAGGGGACTCGAACACCGGGGAGCTGTTTTTT. This translates into CASSPTGDSNTGELFF. The J gene is TRBJ2-2, the V gene TRBV7-9; D is possibly TRBD1 (7 bases). This CDR3 comprises 16 residues. Germline assignment: CDR1 SEHNR and CDR2 FQNEAQ (reference sequence). V was trimmed by 6 bases and J by 0 bases, leaving 14 bases between them.

The V gene is TRBV11-2, the J gene TRBJ2-1; a possible D gene is TRBD1 (6 bases). Trimming stripped 2 bases from V and 9 bases from J, with 23 bases between. This CDR3 comprises 17 residues. CDR1 and CDR2 from the germline V gene are SGHAT and FQNNGV. The CDR3 region has the DNA TGTGCCAGCAGCTTAAATGGTCGGCCCCCCAGGGGAGCTGAGCAGTTCTTC. This codes for CASSLNGRPPRGAEQFF.

For the CDR3, the DNA is TGTGCCAGCAGTCACACTGTAGTCAACTATGGCTACACCTTC. It codes for CASSHTVVNYGYTF. The J gene is TRBJ1-2, the V gene TRBV6-6, with D unresolved. The germline CDR1 and CDR2 sequences are MNHNY and SVGAGI (reference sequence). This CDR3 is built from 14 residues. V was shortened by 5 bases and J by 2 bases, with 12 bases between the two germline ends.

This clone has just one count. The CDR3 nucleotides are TGTGCCAGCTCACCCCTTACACCCAGCGGGGAGCTGTTTTTT. Translating it yields CASSPLTPSGELFF. The rearrangement links TRBV18 to TRBJ2-2; D is uncertain. The CDR3 totals 14 residues. V lost 3 bases and J 7 bases, leaving 12 bases between the germline ends. The germline CDR1 and CDR2 sequences are KGHSH and LQKENI.